A selection of T cell receptor beta chains follows, all from one sample in a study of control samples from healthy donors and cancer patients. Profiling relied on immunoSEQ multiplex PCR, and the TCRdb table lists in-frame clones only, not all of them. This table has more than 95,000 clones, 80% to 90% appearing once. Input material: blood. Receptors originate from a man between 35 and 55 years old in good health. CDR3s include the opening cysteine and the closing phenylalanine or tryptophan. A D gene is named only where the DNA matches it firmly. For some rows the clone size is stated as once, few or many, or as a class when expanded; others skip it.

j_gene: TRBJ1-2; v_gene: TRBV29-1; abundance: .; d_gene: .; CDR3aa: CSVARASGYTF; CDR3nt: TGCAGCGTTGCCAGGGCAAGCGGCTACACCTTC
j_gene: TRBJ2-7; v_gene: TRBV27; abundance: .; d_gene: TRBD2; CDR3aa: CASRRTSGDYEQYF; CDR3nt: TGTGCCAGCAGGCGGACTAGCGGAGATTACGAGCAGTACTTC
j_gene: TRBJ1-5; v_gene: TRBV4-2; abundance: .; d_gene: TRBD1; CDR3aa: CASSQEEGTGTQPQHF; CDR3nt: TGTGCCAGCAGCCAAGAAGAGGGGACAGGGACTCAGCCCCAGCATTTT
j_gene: TRBJ2-1; v_gene: TRBV5-1; abundance: .; d_gene: TRBD1; CDR3aa: CASSPGTGSYNEQFF; CDR3nt: TGCGCCAGCAGCCCCGGGACAGGGTCATACAATGAGCAGTTCTTC
j_gene: TRBJ2-4; v_gene: TRBV20-1; abundance: few; d_gene: TRBD2; CDR3aa: CSASASGGRLEYF; CDR3nt: TGCAGTGCTAGTGCTAGCGGGGGGAGGTTGGAGTACTTC
j_gene: TRBJ1-6; v_gene: TRBV6-6; abundance: once; d_gene: .; CDR3aa: CASRKDSSYNSPLHF; CDR3nt: TGTGCCAGCAGGAAAGACAGCTCCTATAATTCACCCCTCCACTTT
j_gene: TRBJ2-4; v_gene: TRBV7-2; abundance: .; d_gene: TRBD2; CDR3aa: CASSLGASGGPKNIQYF; CDR3nt: TGTGCCAGCAGCTTAGGAGCTAGCGGGGGCCCCAAAAACATTCAGTACTTC
j_gene: TRBJ1-3; v_gene: TRBV6-6; abundance: .; d_gene: .; CDR3aa: CASRPGSSGNTIYF; CDR3nt: TGTGCCAGCAGACCGGGGTCCTCTGGAAACACCATATATTTT
j_gene: TRBJ1-1; v_gene: TRBV20-1; abundance: .; d_gene: .; CDR3aa: CSARGGTEAFF; CDR3nt: TGCAGTGCTAGGGGGGGTACTGAAGCTTTCTTT
j_gene: TRBJ1-3; v_gene: TRBV15; abundance: .; d_gene: TRBD1; CDR3aa: CATSNWGQGQRNTIYF; CDR3nt: TGTGCCACCAGCAATTGGGGACAGGGCCAAAGAAACACCATATATTTT
j_gene: TRBJ1-1; v_gene: TRBV18; abundance: few; d_gene: TRBD1; CDR3aa: CASSTGGVTEAFF; CDR3nt: TGTGCCAGCTCCACAGGGGGCGTCACTGAAGCTTTCTTT
j_gene: TRBJ2-1; v_gene: TRBV9; abundance: .; d_gene: .; CDR3aa: CASSVELNEQFF; CDR3nt: TGTGCCAGCAGCGTAGAACTTAATGAGCAGTTCTTC
j_gene: TRBJ2-7; v_gene: TRBV30; abundance: .; d_gene: .; CDR3aa: CAWSRGGSSYEQYF; CDR3nt: TGTGCCTGGTCCAGGGGGGGGAGCTCCTACGAGCAGTACTTC
j_gene: TRBJ2-2; v_gene: TRBV2; abundance: .; d_gene: TRBD1; CDR3aa: CASSAGTGRTGELFF; CDR3nt: TGTGCCAGCAGTGCTGGGACAGGACGAACCGGGGAGCTGTTTTTT
j_gene: TRBJ2-7; v_gene: TRBV7-8; abundance: .; d_gene: .; CDR3aa: CASSFSGGEYEQYF; CDR3nt: TGTGCCAGCAGCTTCTCAGGGGGGGAGTACGAGCAGTACTTC
j_gene: TRBJ2-7; v_gene: TRBV29-1; abundance: .; d_gene: TRBD1; CDR3aa: CSVEEGDRGYEQYF; CDR3nt: TGCAGCGTTGAAGAGGGTGACAGGGGCTACGAGCAGTACTTC
j_gene: TRBJ2-3; v_gene: TRBV24-1; abundance: .; d_gene: .; CDR3aa: CATSDPPRGTSTDTQYF; CDR3nt: TGTGCCACCAGTGACCCCCCCAGGGGAACGAGCACAGATACGCAGTATTTT
j_gene: TRBJ1-1; v_gene: TRBV9; abundance: .; d_gene: .; CDR3aa: CASSPRAAGYTEAFF; CDR3nt: TGTGCCAGCAGCCCCCGGGCGGCAGGGTACACTGAAGCTTTCTTT
j_gene: TRBJ2-3; v_gene: TRBV7-9; abundance: .; d_gene: TRBD1; CDR3aa: CASIGEGAAFTDTQYF; CDR3nt: TGTGCCAGCATCGGCGAGGGGGCGGCTTTCACAGATACGCAGTATTTT
j_gene: TRBJ1-2; v_gene: TRBV19; abundance: .; d_gene: .; CDR3aa: CASTPDRLLYGYTF; CDR3nt: TGTGCCAGTACCCCAGACAGGCTCCTTTATGGCTACACCTTC
j_gene: TRBJ1-4; v_gene: TRBV11-3; abundance: .; d_gene: .; CDR3aa: CASSLGGATNEKLFF; CDR3nt: TGTGCCAGCAGCTTAGGAGGGGCCACTAATGAAAAACTGTTTTTT
j_gene: TRBJ1-4; v_gene: TRBV29-1; abundance: .; d_gene: .; CDR3aa: CSVKDGATNEKLFF; CDR3nt: TGCAGCGTTAAGGACGGAGCAACTAATGAAAAACTGTTTTTT
j_gene: TRBJ1-2; v_gene: TRBV6-2/TRBV6-3; abundance: once; d_gene: .; CDR3aa: CASSYSRGTEGYTF; CDR3nt: TGTGCCAGCAGTTACTCGAGGGGGACGGAAGGCTACACCTTC
j_gene: TRBJ1-4; v_gene: TRBV4-3; abundance: .; d_gene: .; CDR3aa: CASSQASGLQINEKLFF; CDR3nt: TGCGCCAGCAGCCAAGCCTCGGGTCTTCAAATTAATGAAAAACTGTTTTTT
j_gene: TRBJ1-2; v_gene: TRBV5-4; abundance: .; d_gene: TRBD1; CDR3aa: CASSSDRGTHGYTF; CDR3nt: TGTGCCAGCAGCTCTGACAGGGGGACTCATGGCTACACCTTC
j_gene: TRBJ2-5; v_gene: TRBV18; abundance: .; d_gene: TRBD2; CDR3aa: CASSPVTSKETQYF; CDR3nt: TGTGCCAGCTCACCGGTGACTAGCAAAGAGACCCAGTACTTC
j_gene: TRBJ1-1; v_gene: TRBV19; abundance: .; d_gene: .; CDR3aa: CASSGQMNTEAFF; CDR3nt: TGTGCCAGTAGCGGACAGATGAACACTGAAGCTTTCTTT
j_gene: TRBJ1-4; v_gene: TRBV5-1; abundance: once; d_gene: TRBD1; CDR3aa: CASSPGTGVEKLFF; CDR3nt: TGCGCCAGCAGTCCCGGGACAGGGGTTGAAAAACTGTTTTTT
j_gene: TRBJ1-1; v_gene: TRBV11-3; abundance: .; d_gene: TRBD1; CDR3aa: CASSQYRGLTEAFF; CDR3nt: TGTGCCAGCAGCCAGTACAGGGGCCTCACAGAAGCTTTCTTT
j_gene: TRBJ1-2; v_gene: TRBV10-2; abundance: few; d_gene: .; CDR3aa: CASRALSALYGYTF; CDR3nt: TGCGCCAGCAGGGCCCTTTCCGCACTCTATGGCTACACCTTC
j_gene: TRBJ2-7; v_gene: TRBV10-1; abundance: .; d_gene: TRBD1; CDR3aa: CASSDSGTGREQYF; CDR3nt: TGCGCCAGCAGTGACTCCGGGACAGGACGCGAGCAGTACTTC
j_gene: TRBJ2-7; v_gene: TRBV10-1; abundance: .; d_gene: TRBD1; CDR3aa: CASSPGTGVVYEQYF; CDR3nt: TGCGCCAGCAGTCCCGGGACAGGGGTAGTCTACGAGCAGTACTTC
j_gene: TRBJ1-3; v_gene: TRBV4-3; abundance: .; d_gene: .; CDR3aa: CASSQSGDRFSGNTIYF; CDR3nt: TGCGCCAGCAGCCAATCCGGAGACAGATTCTCTGGAAACACCATATATTTT
j_gene: TRBJ2-2; v_gene: TRBV5-4; abundance: once; d_gene: .; CDR3aa: CASSIGRRFTGELFF; CDR3nt: TGTGCCAGCAGCATAGGGAGACGATTCACCGGGGAGCTGTTTTTT
j_gene: TRBJ2-1; v_gene: TRBV5-1; abundance: .; d_gene: .; CDR3aa: CASSLGPGNEQFF; CDR3nt: TGCGCCAGCAGCCTGGGACCGGGGAATGAGCAGTTCTTC
j_gene: TRBJ1-4; v_gene: TRBV19; abundance: .; d_gene: .; CDR3aa: CASGGVYDEKLFF; CDR3nt: TGTGCCAGTGGGGGGGTTTACGATGAAAAACTGTTTTTT
j_gene: TRBJ2-2; v_gene: TRBV7-2; abundance: .; d_gene: .; CDR3aa: CASSLVFRAITGELFF; CDR3nt: TGTGCCAGCAGCTTAGTTTTTAGGGCGATCACCGGGGAGCTGTTTTTT
j_gene: TRBJ2-5; v_gene: TRBV11-2; abundance: .; d_gene: TRBD2; CDR3aa: CASSIGLAGQETQYF; CDR3nt: TGTGCCAGCAGCATAGGACTAGCGGGGCAAGAGACCCAGTACTTC
j_gene: TRBJ1-1; v_gene: TRBV24-1; abundance: .; d_gene: .; CDR3aa: CATSDSGATEAFF; CDR3nt: TGTGCCACCAGTGACTCCGGGGCCACTGAAGCTTTCTTT
j_gene: TRBJ1-1; v_gene: TRBV14; abundance: .; d_gene: .; CDR3aa: CASSQTQGPRTEAFF; CDR3nt: TGTGCCAGCAGCCAAACCCAGGGGCCGAGAACTGAAGCTTTCTTT
j_gene: TRBJ2-5; v_gene: TRBV7-2; abundance: .; d_gene: .; CDR3aa: CASSLAGGRVAQYF; CDR3nt: TGTGCCAGCAGCTTAGCGGGGGGGCGGGTTGCCCAGTACTTC
j_gene: TRBJ2-3; v_gene: TRBV19; abundance: .; d_gene: .; CDR3aa: CASSIIGLTGDTQYF; CDR3nt: TGTGCCAGTAGTATAATTGGGCTTACCGGGGATACGCAGTATTTT
j_gene: TRBJ2-5; v_gene: TRBV7-9; abundance: .; d_gene: .; CDR3aa: CASSSRVVETQYF; CDR3nt: TGTGCCAGCAGCTCCAGGGTTGTGGAGACCCAGTACTTC
j_gene: TRBJ2-3; v_gene: TRBV4-3; abundance: .; d_gene: .; CDR3aa: CASSQEGRTSTDTQYF; CDR3nt: TGCGCCAGCAGCCAAGAGGGTCGTACCAGCACAGATACGCAGTATTTT
j_gene: TRBJ2-1; v_gene: TRBV12-3/TRBV12-4; abundance: .; d_gene: .; CDR3aa: CASSYRQEQFF; CDR3nt: TGTGCCAGCAGTTACCGACAGGAGCAGTTCTTC
j_gene: TRBJ1-2; v_gene: TRBV5-1; abundance: .; d_gene: .; CDR3aa: CASSPGLEGYGYTF; CDR3nt: TGCGCCAGCAGCCCCGGGTTGGAGGGCTATGGCTACACCTTC
j_gene: TRBJ1-5; v_gene: TRBV18; abundance: once; d_gene: .; CDR3aa: CASSDSSTTQPQHF; CDR3nt: TGTGCCAGCAGCGACAGTTCCACGACCCAGCCCCAGCATTTT
j_gene: TRBJ2-3; v_gene: TRBV27; abundance: .; d_gene: .; CDR3aa: CASSLTYRTGLSTDTQYF; CDR3nt: TGTGCCAGCAGTTTAACCTATCGGACGGGGCTCAGCACAGATACGCAGTATTTT
j_gene: TRBJ1-2; v_gene: TRBV4-3; abundance: .; d_gene: TRBD1; CDR3aa: CASSQDRGYVGYTF; CDR3nt: TGCGCCAGCAGCCAAGACAGGGGGTACGTGGGCTACACCTTC
j_gene: TRBJ1-6; v_gene: TRBV5-6; abundance: .; d_gene: .; CDR3aa: CASSWATSLYSPLHF; CDR3nt: TGTGCCAGCAGCTGGGCAACGAGCCTCTATTCACCCCTCCACTTT
j_gene: TRBJ2-5; v_gene: TRBV7-9; abundance: once; d_gene: TRBD2; CDR3aa: CASRPGVYVGGAETQYF; CDR3nt: TGTGCCAGCAGGCCGGGAGTATACGTCGGGGGGGCTGAGACCCAGTACTTC
j_gene: TRBJ2-5; v_gene: TRBV4-1; abundance: .; d_gene: TRBD2; CDR3aa: CASSPDGLARETQYF; CDR3nt: TGCGCCAGCAGCCCAGACGGACTAGCCCGGGAGACCCAGTACTTC
j_gene: TRBJ2-7; v_gene: TRBV2; abundance: .; d_gene: .; CDR3aa: CASSESDVYEQYF; CDR3nt: TGTGCCAGCAGTGAATCGGACGTCTACGAGCAGTACTTC
j_gene: TRBJ2-3; v_gene: TRBV19; abundance: .; d_gene: TRBD1; CDR3aa: CASSSPGTGANTQYF; CDR3nt: TGTGCCAGTAGTAGCCCTGGGACAGGGGCGAATACGCAGTATTTT
j_gene: TRBJ2-5; v_gene: TRBV7-2; abundance: .; d_gene: .; CDR3aa: CASSSGQGKTQYF; CDR3nt: TGTGCCAGCAGCTCTGGGCAGGGGAAGACCCAGTACTTC